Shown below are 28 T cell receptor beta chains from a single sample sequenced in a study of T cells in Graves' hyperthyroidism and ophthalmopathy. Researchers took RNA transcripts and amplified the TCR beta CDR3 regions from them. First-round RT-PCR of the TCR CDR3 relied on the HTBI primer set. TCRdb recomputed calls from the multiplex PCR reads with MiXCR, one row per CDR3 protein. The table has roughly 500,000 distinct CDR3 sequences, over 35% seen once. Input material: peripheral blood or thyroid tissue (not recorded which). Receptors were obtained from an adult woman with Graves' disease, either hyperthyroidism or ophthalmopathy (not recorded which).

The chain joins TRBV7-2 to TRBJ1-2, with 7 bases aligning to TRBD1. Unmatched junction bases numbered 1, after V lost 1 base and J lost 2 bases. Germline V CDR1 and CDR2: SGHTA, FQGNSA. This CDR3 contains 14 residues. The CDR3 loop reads CASSLGDRNYGYTF. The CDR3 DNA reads TGTGCCAGCAGCTTAGGGGACAGAAACTATGGCTACACCTTC.

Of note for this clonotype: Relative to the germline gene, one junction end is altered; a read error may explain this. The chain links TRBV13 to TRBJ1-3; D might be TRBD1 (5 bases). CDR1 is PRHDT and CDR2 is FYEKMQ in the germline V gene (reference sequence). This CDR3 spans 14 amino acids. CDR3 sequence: CVSLQGLTGNTIYF. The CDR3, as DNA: TGTGTCAGCCTCCAGGGTTTAACTGGAAACACCATATATTTT.

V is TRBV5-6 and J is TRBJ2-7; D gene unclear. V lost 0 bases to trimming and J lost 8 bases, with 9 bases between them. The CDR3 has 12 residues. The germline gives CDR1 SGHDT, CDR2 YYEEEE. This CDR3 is CASSLVRRKQYF. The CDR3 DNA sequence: TGTGCCAGCAGCTTGGTTCGCAGAAAGCAGTACTTC.

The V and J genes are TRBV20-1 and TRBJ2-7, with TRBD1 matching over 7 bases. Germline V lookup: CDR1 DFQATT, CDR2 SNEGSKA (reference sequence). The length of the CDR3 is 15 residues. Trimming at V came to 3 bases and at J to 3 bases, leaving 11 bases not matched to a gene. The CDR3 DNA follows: TGCAGTGCTAGCGGTCTGGCAGGGGGTGTCTACGAGCAGTACTTC. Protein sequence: CSASGLAGGVYEQYF.

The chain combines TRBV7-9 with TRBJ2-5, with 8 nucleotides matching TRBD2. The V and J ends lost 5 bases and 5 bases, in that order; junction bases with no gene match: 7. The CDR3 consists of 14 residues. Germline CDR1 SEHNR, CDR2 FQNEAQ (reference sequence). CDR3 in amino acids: CASSPGGPGETQYF. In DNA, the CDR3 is TGTGCCAGCAGCCCGGGAGGGCCCGGGGAGACCCAGTACTTC.

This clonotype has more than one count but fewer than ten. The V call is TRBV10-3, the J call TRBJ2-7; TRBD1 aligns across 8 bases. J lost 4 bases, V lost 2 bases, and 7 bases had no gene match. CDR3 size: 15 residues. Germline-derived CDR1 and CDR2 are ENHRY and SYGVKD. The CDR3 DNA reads TGTGCCATCAGTGAGGACAGGGGAGTAAGGTACGAGCAGTACTTC. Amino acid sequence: CAISEDRGVRYEQYF.

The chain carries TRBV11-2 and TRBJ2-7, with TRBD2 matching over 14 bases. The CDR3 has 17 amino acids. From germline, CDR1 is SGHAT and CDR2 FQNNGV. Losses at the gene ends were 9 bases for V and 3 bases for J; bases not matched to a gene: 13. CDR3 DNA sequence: TGTGCCAGTAGTCCCGGGACTAGCGGGAGAACGGTCTACGAGCAGTACTTC. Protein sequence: CASSPGTSGRTVYEQYF.

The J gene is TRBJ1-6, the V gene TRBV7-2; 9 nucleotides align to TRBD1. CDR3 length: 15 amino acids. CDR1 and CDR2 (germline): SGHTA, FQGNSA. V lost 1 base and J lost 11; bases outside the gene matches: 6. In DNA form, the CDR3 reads TGTGCCAGCAGCTTAGGGACAGGGGTTCGTGCACCCCTCCACTTT. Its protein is CASSLGTGVRAPLHF.

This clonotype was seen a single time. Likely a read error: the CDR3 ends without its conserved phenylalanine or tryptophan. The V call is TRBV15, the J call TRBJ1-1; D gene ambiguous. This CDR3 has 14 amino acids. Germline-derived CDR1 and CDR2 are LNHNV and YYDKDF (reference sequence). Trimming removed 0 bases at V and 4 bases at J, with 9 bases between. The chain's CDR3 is CATSRDPLGTEAFL. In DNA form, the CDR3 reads TGTGCCACCAGCAGAGACCCTCTGGGCACTGAAGCTTTCCTT.

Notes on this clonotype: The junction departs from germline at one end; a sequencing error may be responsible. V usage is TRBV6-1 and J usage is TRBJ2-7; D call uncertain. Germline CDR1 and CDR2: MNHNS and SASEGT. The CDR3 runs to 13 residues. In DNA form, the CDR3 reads TGTGCCATCAGTTACAGCGCTCACTACGAGCAGTACTTC. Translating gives CAISYSAHYEQYF.

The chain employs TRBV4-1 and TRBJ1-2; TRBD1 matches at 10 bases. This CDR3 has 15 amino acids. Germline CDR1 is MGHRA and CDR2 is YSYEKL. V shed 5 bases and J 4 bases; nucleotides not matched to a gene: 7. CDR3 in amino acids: CASSSRQGAPYGYTF. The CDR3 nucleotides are TGCGCCAGCAGCTCTAGACAGGGGGCCCCCTATGGCTACACCTTC.

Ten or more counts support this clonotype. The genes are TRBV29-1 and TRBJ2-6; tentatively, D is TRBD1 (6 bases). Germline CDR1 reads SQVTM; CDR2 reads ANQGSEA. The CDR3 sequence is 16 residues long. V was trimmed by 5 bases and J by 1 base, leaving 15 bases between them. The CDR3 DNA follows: TGCAGCGTTATACGACAGGCCAAATCTGGGGCCAACGTCCTGACTTTC. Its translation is CSVIRQAKSGANVLTF.

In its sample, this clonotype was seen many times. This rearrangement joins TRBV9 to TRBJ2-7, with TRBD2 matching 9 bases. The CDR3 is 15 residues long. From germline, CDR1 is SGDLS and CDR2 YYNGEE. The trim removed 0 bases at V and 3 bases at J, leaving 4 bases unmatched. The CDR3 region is CASSVGVAGVYEQYF. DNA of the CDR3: TGTGCCAGCAGCGTAGGGGTAGCGGGAGTCTACGAGCAGTACTTC. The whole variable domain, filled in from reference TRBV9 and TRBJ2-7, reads DSGVTQTPKHLITATGQRVTLRCSPRSGDLSVYWYQQSLDQGLQFLIQYYNGEERAKGNILERFSAQQFPDLHSELNLSSLELGDSALYFCASSVGVAGVYEQYFGPGTRLTVT.

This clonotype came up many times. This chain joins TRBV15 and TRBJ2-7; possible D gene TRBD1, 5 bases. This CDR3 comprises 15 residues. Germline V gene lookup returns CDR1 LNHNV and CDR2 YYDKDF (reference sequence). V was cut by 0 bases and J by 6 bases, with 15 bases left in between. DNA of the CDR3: TGTGCCACCAGCAGAGATATAGGGGATTTCAGCGAGCAGTACTTC. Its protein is CATSRDIGDFSEQYF.

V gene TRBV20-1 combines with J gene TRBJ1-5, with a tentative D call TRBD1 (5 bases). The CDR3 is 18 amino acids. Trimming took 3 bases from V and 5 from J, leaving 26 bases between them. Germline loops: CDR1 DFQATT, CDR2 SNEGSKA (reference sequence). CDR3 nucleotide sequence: TGCAGTGCTAGTCGTCAAGGCATTTGGGGGGTCCGAGATCAGCCCCAGCATTTT. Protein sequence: CSASRQGIWGVRDQPQHF.

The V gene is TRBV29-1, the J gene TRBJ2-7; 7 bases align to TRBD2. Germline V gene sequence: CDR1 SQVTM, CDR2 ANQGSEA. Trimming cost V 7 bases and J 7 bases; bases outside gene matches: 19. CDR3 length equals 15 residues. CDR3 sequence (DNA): TGCAGCGCACCGGGGTTAGGCGGGAGTGAGGAAGAGCAGTACTTC. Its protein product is CSAPGLGGSEEEQYF.

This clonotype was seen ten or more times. The CDR3 DNA reads TGTGCCAGCAGCGTATCAGGGGGGGCGACTGAAGCTTTCTTT. It specifies CASSVSGGATEAFF. The V call is TRBV7-2, the J call TRBJ1-1; TRBD1 matches 7 bases. This CDR3 is 14 amino acids long. With V trimmed by 5 bases and J by 5 bases, 8 bases remained unmatched. The germline V gene has CDR1 SGHTA and CDR2 FQGNSA. Supplemented by reference TRBV7-2 and TRBJ1-1, the full variable domain reads GAGVSQSPSNKVTEKGKDVELRCDPISGHTALYWYRQSLGQGLEFLIYFQGNSAPDKSGLPSDRFSAERTGGSVSTLTIQRTQQEDSAVYLCASSVSGGATEAFFGQGTRLTVV.

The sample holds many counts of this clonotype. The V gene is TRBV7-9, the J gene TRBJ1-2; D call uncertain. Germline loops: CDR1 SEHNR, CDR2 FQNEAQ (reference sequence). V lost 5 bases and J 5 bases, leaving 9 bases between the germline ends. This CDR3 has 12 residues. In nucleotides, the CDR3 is TGTGCCAGCAGCGCCCCTCTTTATGGCTACACCTTC. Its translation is CASSAPLYGYTF.

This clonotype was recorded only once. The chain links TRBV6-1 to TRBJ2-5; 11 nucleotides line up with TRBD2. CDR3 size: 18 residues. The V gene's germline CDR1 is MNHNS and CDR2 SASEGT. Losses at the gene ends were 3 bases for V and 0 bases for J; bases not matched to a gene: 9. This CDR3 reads CASSEGVAGGGYQETQYF. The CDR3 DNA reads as TGTGCCAGCAGTGAGGGTGTAGCGGGAGGGGGATACCAAGAGACCCAGTACTTC.

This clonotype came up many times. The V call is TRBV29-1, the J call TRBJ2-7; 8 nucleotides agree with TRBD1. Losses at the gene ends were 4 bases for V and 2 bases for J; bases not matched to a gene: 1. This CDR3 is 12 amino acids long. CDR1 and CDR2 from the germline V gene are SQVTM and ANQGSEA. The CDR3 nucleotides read TGCAGCGTTGGACAGGGGACCTACGAGCAGTACTTC. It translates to CSVGQGTYEQYF.

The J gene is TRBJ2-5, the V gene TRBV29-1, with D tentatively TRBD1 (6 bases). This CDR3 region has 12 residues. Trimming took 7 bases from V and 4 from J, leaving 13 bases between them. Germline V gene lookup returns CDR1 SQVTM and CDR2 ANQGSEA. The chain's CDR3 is CSAGAWAETQYF. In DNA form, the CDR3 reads TGCAGCGCAGGGGCGTGGGCAGAGACCCAGTACTTC. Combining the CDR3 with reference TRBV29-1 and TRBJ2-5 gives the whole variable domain SAVISQKPSRDICQRGTSLTIQCQVDSQVTMMFWYRQQPGQSLTLIATANQGSEATYESGFVIDKFPISRPNLTFSTLTVSNMSPEDSSIYLCSAGAWAETQYFGPGTRLLVL.

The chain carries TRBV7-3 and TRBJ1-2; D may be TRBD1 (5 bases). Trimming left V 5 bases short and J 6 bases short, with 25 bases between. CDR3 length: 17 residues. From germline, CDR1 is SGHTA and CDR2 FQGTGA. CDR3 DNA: TGTGCCAGCAGCCAAGATCTGAACTCCGGGACGAAAGATGGCTACACCTTC. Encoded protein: CASSQDLNSGTKDGYTF.

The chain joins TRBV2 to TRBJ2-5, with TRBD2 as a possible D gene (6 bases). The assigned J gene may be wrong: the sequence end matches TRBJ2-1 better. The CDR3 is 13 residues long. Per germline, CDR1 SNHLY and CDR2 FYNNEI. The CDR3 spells CASRMGTYNEQFF. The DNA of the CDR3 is TGTGCCAGCAGAATGGGGACTTACAATGAGCAGTTCTTC.

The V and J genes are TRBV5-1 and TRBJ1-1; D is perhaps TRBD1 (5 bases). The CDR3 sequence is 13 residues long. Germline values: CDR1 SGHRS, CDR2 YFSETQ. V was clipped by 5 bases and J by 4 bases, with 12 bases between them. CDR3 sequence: CASSSGPSTEAFF. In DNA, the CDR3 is TGCGCCAGCAGTTCGGGACCGAGCACTGAAGCTTTCTTT. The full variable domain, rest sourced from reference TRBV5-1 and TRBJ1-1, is KAGVTQTPRYLIKTRGQQVTLSCSPISGHRSVSWYQQTPGQGLQFLFEYFSETQRNKGNFPGRFSGRQFSNSRSEMNVSTLELGDSALYLCASSSGPSTEAFFGQGTRLTVV.

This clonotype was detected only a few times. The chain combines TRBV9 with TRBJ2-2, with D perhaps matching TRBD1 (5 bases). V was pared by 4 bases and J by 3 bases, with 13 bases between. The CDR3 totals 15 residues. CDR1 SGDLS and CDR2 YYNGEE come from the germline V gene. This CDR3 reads CASSPTRQYTGELFF. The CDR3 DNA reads TGTGCCAGCAGCCCTACCAGACAGTACACCGGGGAGCTGTTTTTT.

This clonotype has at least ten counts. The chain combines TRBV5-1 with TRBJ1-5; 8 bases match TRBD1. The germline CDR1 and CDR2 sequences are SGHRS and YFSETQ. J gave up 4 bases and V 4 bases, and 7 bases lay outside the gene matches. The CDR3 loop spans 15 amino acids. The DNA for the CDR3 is TGCGCCAGCAGCCAAGGGACAGGAACTAATCAGCCCCAGCATTTT. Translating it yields CASSQGTGTNQPQHF. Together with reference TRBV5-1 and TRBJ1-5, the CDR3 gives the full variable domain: KAGVTQTPRYLIKTRGQQVTLSCSPISGHRSVSWYQQTPGQGLQFLFEYFSETQRNKGNFPGRFSGRQFSNSRSEMNVSTLELGDSALYLCASSQGTGTNQPQHFGDGTRLSIL.

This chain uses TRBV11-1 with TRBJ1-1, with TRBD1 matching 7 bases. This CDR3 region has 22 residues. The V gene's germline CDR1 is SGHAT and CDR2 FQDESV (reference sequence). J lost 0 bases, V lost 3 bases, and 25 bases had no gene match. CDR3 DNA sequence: TGTGCCAGCAGCTTGGGGAGACAGGGTAGAAAGCGCGGGAGCGCGATGAACACTGAAGCTTTCTTT. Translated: CASSLGRQGRKRGSAMNTEAFF.

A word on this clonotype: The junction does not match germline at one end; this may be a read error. The CDR3 region is CASSLDLGQGETRYF. The CDR3 coding sequence is TGTGCCAGCAGCCTAGATTTGGGACAGGGAGAGACCCGGTACTTC. The rearrangement links TRBV7-9 to TRBJ2-5, with TRBD1 matching 9 bases. This CDR3 is 15 amino acids long. CDR1 and CDR2 from the germline V gene are SEHNR and FQNEAQ (reference sequence). The variable domain in full, completed from reference TRBV7-9 and TRBJ2-5, reads DTGVSQNPRHKITKRGQNVTFRCDPISEHNRLYWYRQTLGQGPEFLTYFQNEAQLEKSRLLSDRFSAERPKGSFSTLEIQRTEQGDSAMYLCASSLDLGQGETRYFGPGTRLLVL.